This TCR beta chain is from a study of blood T cell repertoires in COVID-19. Looking at the study overall: Samples came from the United States, Italy and Spain, spanning acute and convalescent COVID-19. PBMCs, B-cell-depleted T cells, or T cells were the source of the cDNA or gDNA that made up the material.

As originally analysed: It was from reference gene primer amplification that nucleated cell counts were estimated. Some clones are missing from TCRdb's copy, which holds only in-frame ones; the method was immunoSEQ multiplex PCR. D and trimming were read from the DNA, whereas the V and J calls and clone size are those reported in that table. This table holds approximately 160,000 clones, roughly nine tenths found once. Looked up from germline, CDR1 is SGHRS and CDR2 is YFSETQ. V was cut by 0 bases and J by 7 bases, with 22 bases left in between. The CDR3 consists of 17 residues. The specimen was peripheral blood. The sequence was collected from a man in his fifties or sixties with active or convalescent COVID-19. The V and J genes are TRBV5-1 and TRBJ2-5, with D possibly being TRBD1 (6 bases). CDR3 DNA: TGCGCCAGCAGCTTGGTAGGACAGCGAGATTGGATGGGGACCCAGTACTTC. As protein: CASSLVGQRDWMGTQYF. Variable domain in full (rest from reference TRBV5-1 and TRBJ2-5): KAGVTQTPRYLIKTRGQQVTLSCSPISGHRSVSWYQQTPGQGLQFLFEYFSETQRNKGNFPGRFSGRQFSNSRSEMNVSTLELGDSALYLCASSLVGQRDWMGTQYFGPGTRLLVL.